This T cell receptor beta chain was recorded in a study of T cells in narcolepsy. Overall study findings and caveats: Autoreactive HCRT-specific and TRIB2-specific clonotypes were marked in same-patient CSF-versus-blood CD4+ comparisons. Blood of same and different patients, but not healthy controls, reportedly held recurring autoreactive clonotypes.

The CDR3 loop spans 14 amino acids. V was clipped by 6 bases and J by 6 bases, with 16 bases between them. Germline CDR1 reads MNHNY; CDR2 reads SVGAGI (reference sequence). As concerns this clone: The antigen is undetermined.

The method was immunoSEQ multiplex PCR; TCRdb's version includes in-frame clones alone and lacks a portion of them. Of 34,000 or so clones detected, over 70% appear once; the ten largest clones hold around 3.8%. Material: memory (CD45RA-) CD4+ T cells from blood. The chain combines TRBV6-6 with TRBJ2-3; either TRBD1 or TRBD2 may supply D (6 bases each). This sequence originates from a human donor in good health. This chain's CDR3 is CASRNRGVPDTQYF. Here the CDR3 DNA reads TGTGCCAGCAGGAATAGGGGGGTTCCGGATACGCAGTATTTT.